A selection of T cell receptor beta chains follows, all from one sample in a study of T cells after yellow fever vaccination. In TCRdb, the 5' RACE reads were re-called with MiXCR into one record per CDR3 protein. The sample contains around 88,000 distinct CDR3 sequences, roughly 13% of which appear only once. Sequencing was performed on CD8+ T cells not binding an NS4B(214-222) dextramer, sorted from PBMCs, taken more than 20 days after the first yellow fever vaccination. These receptors originate from a man between 18 and 29 years old who received the YFV17D yellow fever vaccine. CDR3s leave out the opening cysteine and the closing phenylalanine or tryptophan. The D gene is left open where the match is weak.

length | J | V | D | CDR3
14 | TRBJ2-1 | TRBV7-2 | - | ASSPYAGPSYNEQF
13 | TRBJ2-7 | TRBV14 | TRBD2 | ASSPTSGGLYEQY
13 | TRBJ2-7 | TRBV27 | - | ASSLERASSYEQY
9 | TRBJ2-3 | TRBV12-3/TRBV12-4 | - | ASSFGDTQY
14 | TRBJ2-7 | TRBV20-1 | TRBD2 | SAPPRLAGGFYEQY
14 | TRBJ1-1 | TRBV4-1 | TRBD1 | ASSQAGTGRSTEAF
13 | TRBJ2-2 | TRBV6-1 | - | ASSIWGENTGELF
12 | TRBJ1-3 | TRBV7-8 | - | ASSLEQGGDTIY
15 | TRBJ2-3 | TRBV29-1 | TRBD2 | SVEVWSGGQSTDTQY
14 | TRBJ1-2 | TRBV5-1 | - | ASSLNVGGSGYGYT
15 | TRBJ2-2 | TRBV6-5 | TRBD1 | ASSYWRDRPLTGELF
17 | TRBJ1-4 | TRBV11-1 | TRBD1 | ASSRGTLWGQDTNEKLF
15 | TRBJ2-2 | TRBV6-5 | TRBD2 | ASSYSRLASNTGELF
9 | TRBJ1-1 | TRBV7-2 | - | ASTFPTEAF